This TCR beta chain comes out of a study of pediatric ulcerative colitis. Profiled with immunoSEQ multiplex PCR; TCRdb holds only in-frame clones, not every one. The sample contains tens of thousands of clones, more than 70% of which appear only once. CDR1 SGHTA and CDR2 FQGNSA come from the germline V gene. The CDR3 contains 15 residues. V lost 5 bases to trimming and J lost 2 bases; unmatched junction nucleotides: 8. The rectum was sampled with one to two pinch biopsies at colonoscopy. Sequencing was carried out using gut tissue. The rearrangement links TRBV7-2 to TRBJ2-7; 8 bases map to TRBD2. The origin of this receptor is a boy between 10 and 17 years old with moderate ulcerative colitis. CDR3: CASSAGIAGTYEQYF. In DNA, the CDR3 is TGTGCCAGCAGCGCTGGGATAGCGGGAACCTACGAGCAGTACTTC.